Below are 19 T cell receptor beta chains sequenced from a single sample in a study of spatial heterogeneity in lung cancer. Time point denoted: blood at routine non-recurrence follow-up after resection. The input material, whole RNA from tumor, nontumor lung or frozen PBMC, was sequenced unsorted. Each CDR3 protein gets one entry after TCRdb re-called the 5' RACE reads with MiXCR. The sample consists of around 110,000 distinct CDR3 sequences, 9% to 15% of them appearing once. Sequenced material: PBMCs, taken at follow-up. All receptors come from a male donor with early-stage non-small cell lung cancer.

This clonotype was counted many times. The rearrangement links TRBV5-1 to TRBJ1-1; D is perhaps TRBD1 (6 bases). The CDR3 is 15 residues long. Per germline, CDR1 SGHRS and CDR2 YFSETQ. V was clipped by 5 bases and J by 6 bases, with 20 bases between them. The CDR3 DNA reads as TGCGCCAGCAGTTACCTTGCTGGACAGACGCCTGAAGCTTTCTTT. Translation gives CASSYLAGQTPEAFF.

Only a few counts were recorded for this clonotype. This rearrangement joins TRBV28 to TRBJ2-7; 7 bases match TRBD1. Trimming at V came to 4 bases and at J to 6 bases, leaving 9 bases not matched to a gene. Germline V gene lookup returns CDR1 MDHEN and CDR2 SYDVKM. The CDR3 runs 14 residues. CDR3: CASSSPGQTGEQYF. The CDR3 nucleotides are TGTGCCAGCAGTTCCCCGGGACAGACGGGCGAGCAGTACTTC.

This clonotype has more than one count but fewer than ten. The V gene is TRBV28, the J gene TRBJ2-1; D is possibly TRBD1 (5 bases). The V and J ends lost 2 bases and 9 bases respectively, with 5 bases between them. The CDR3 consists of 11 residues. Germline V gene sequence: CDR1 MDHEN, CDR2 SYDVKM. DNA of the CDR3: TGTGCCAGCAGTTTAGGGGCTGAGCAGTTCTTC. Translated: CASSLGAEQFF. Complete variable domain (other parts from reference TRBV28 and TRBJ2-1): DVKVTQSSRYLVKRTGEKVFLECVQDMDHENMFWYRQDPGLGLRLIYFSYDVKMKEKGDIPEGYSVSREKKERFSLILESASTNQTSMYLCASSLGAEQFFGPGTRLTVL.

This clonotype has ten or more counts. The chain employs TRBV4-2 and TRBJ2-1; D remains unclear. This CDR3 region has 12 residues. V lost 0 bases and J lost 10, with 7 bases in between. CDR1 and CDR2 from the germline V gene are LGHNA and YNFKEQ. Written as DNA, the CDR3 is TGTGCCAGCAGCCAAGAGCGGAGCGAGCAGTTCTTC. It translates to CASSQERSEQFF.

In this sample, this clonotype turned up a few times. V gene TRBV28 combines with J gene TRBJ1-2; tentatively, D is TRBD1 (6 bases). CDR1 and CDR2 (germline): MDHEN, SYDVKM. V was shortened by 2 bases and J by 8 bases, with 18 bases between the two germline ends. This CDR3 is built from 15 residues. CDR3 protein: CASSLRGQPPLGYTF. The DNA for the CDR3 is TGTGCCAGCAGTTTACGGGGGCAGCCGCCTTTGGGCTACACCTTC.

This clonotype was detected a few times. V is TRBV7-9 and J is TRBJ2-3; D gene ambiguous. Trimming stripped 7 bases from V and 7 bases from J, with 18 bases between. The CDR3 spans 14 residues. Looked up from germline, CDR1 is SEHNR and CDR2 is FQNEAQ (reference sequence). Here the CDR3 DNA reads TGTGCCAGCACCAGTCAATCGGACGGACATACGCAGTATTTT. Its protein is CASTSQSDGHTQYF.

This clonotype was counted between two and nine times. The V and J genes are TRBV20-1 and TRBJ2-2; D is unresolved. Germline-derived CDR1 and CDR2 are DFQATT and SNEGSKA (reference sequence). V lost 3 bases and J 0 bases, leaving 8 bases between the germline ends. The CDR3 is made up of 14 amino acids. The CDR3 here is CSASKPANTGELFF. Here the CDR3 DNA reads TGCAGTGCTAGTAAACCCGCGAACACCGGGGAGCTGTTTTTT.

CDR3: CAISDPRGYNEQFF. The CDR3 DNA follows: TGTGCCATCAGTGACCCGCGGGGGTACAATGAGCAGTTCTTC. V is TRBV10-3 and J is TRBJ2-1; 7 nucleotides match TRBD2. There are 14 residues in the CDR3. Germline V CDR1 and CDR2: ENHRY, SYGVKD. V lost 3 bases to trimming and J lost 4 bases; unmatched junction nucleotides: 3.

This clonotype was seen many times. At one boundary the junction diverges from the germline segment, which might be a read error. The CDR3 DNA reads as TGTGCCAGCAGCTTGAGAGGGAACGCTGAAGCTTTCTTT. Its translation: CASSLRGNAEAFF. The V gene is TRBV5-6, the J gene TRBJ1-1; D ambiguous. The CDR3 consists of 13 residues. Germline CDR1 SGHDT, CDR2 YYEEEE. The whole variable domain, filled in from reference TRBV5-6 and TRBJ1-1, reads DAGVTQSPTHLIKTRGQQVTLRCSPKSGHDTVSWYQQALGQGPQFIFQYYEEEERQRGNFPDRFSGHQFPNYSSELNVNALLLGDSALYLCASSLRGNAEAFFGQGTRLTVV.

This clonotype occurred many times. This sequence joins TRBV6-5 and TRBJ2-7; tentative D call: TRBD1 (5 bases). The germline V gene has CDR1 MNHEY and CDR2 SVGAGI. This CDR3 comprises 14 residues. V dropped 8 bases and J dropped 0 bases, with 14 bases sitting between them. CDR3 in amino acids: CASRRRQSSYEQYF. For the CDR3, the DNA is TGTGCCAGCCGTAGACGACAGAGCTCCTACGAGCAGTACTTC.

In its sample, this clonotype was seen many times. The chain employs TRBV29-1 and TRBJ1-5; 8 nucleotides agree with TRBD1. The CDR3 is made up of 14 amino acids. V dropped 6 bases and J dropped 5; count of bases not matched to a gene: 9. Germline CDR1 reads SQVTM; CDR2 reads ANQGSEA. CDR3 residues: CSVWTGTSDQPQHF. The CDR3 coding sequence is TGCAGCGTGTGGACAGGGACGTCAGATCAGCCCCAGCATTTT.

This clonotype was found a few times. The chain couples TRBV4-1 to TRBJ1-1, with D perhaps TRBD1 (6 bases). This CDR3 contains 13 residues. CDR1 MGHRA and CDR2 YSYEKL come from the germline V gene. V lost 3 bases and J lost 3, with 8 bases in between. For the CDR3, the DNA is TGCGCCAGCAGCCAGTACAGGGACACTGAAGCTTTCTTT. Protein: CASSQYRDTEAFF.

The rearrangement links TRBV5-6 to TRBJ2-7; possibly TRBD1 for D (6 bases). V lost 4 bases to trimming and J lost 2 bases, with 19 bases between them. CDR1 and CDR2 from the germline V gene are SGHDT and YYEEEE. The CDR3 has 16 amino acids. CDR3 amino acids: CASSQASGTHAYEQYF. DNA for the CDR3: TGTGCCAGCAGCCAAGCTTCCGGGACACATGCCTACGAGCAGTACTTC. The whole variable domain, remainder taken from reference TRBV5-6 and TRBJ2-7, is DAGVTQSPTHLIKTRGQQVTLRCSPKSGHDTVSWYQQALGQGPQFIFQYYEEEERQRGNFPDRFSGHQFPNYSSELNVNALLLGDSALYLCASSQASGTHAYEQYFGPGTRLTVT.

The chain is built from TRBV12-5 and TRBJ1-1, with TRBD1 identical over 9 bases. The germline gives CDR1 LGHNT, CDR2 FRNRAP. The CDR3 covers 16 residues. V was clipped by 4 bases and J by 1 base; unmatched bases: 7. CDR3 nucleotide sequence: TGTGCTAGTGGTTCTATACGGACAGGGGCGAACACTGAAGCTTTCTTT. It specifies CASGSIRTGANTEAFF.

This clonotype was seen ten or more times. The CDR3 region is CASSLYHNNEQFF. In DNA form, the CDR3 reads TGTGCCAGCAGTTTATACCATAACAATGAGCAGTTCTTC. The V call is TRBV28, the J call TRBJ2-1; no definite D call. The germline gives CDR1 MDHEN, CDR2 SYDVKM. The length of the CDR3 is 13 residues. Deletions cut 1 base from V and 5 bases from J, with 6 bases between.

The rearrangement links TRBV27 to TRBJ2-5; 13 nucleotides agree with TRBD2. The CDR3 extends over 16 amino acids. Per germline, CDR1 MNHEY and CDR2 SMNVEV (reference sequence). After removal of 5 bases from V and 2 bases from J, the junction contained 5 bases not matched to a gene. The CDR3 DNA reads as TGTGCCAGCAGTCCCTTGACTAGCGGGGGGCAAGAGACCCAGTACTTC. This gives the protein CASSPLTSGGQETQYF.

This chain joins TRBV18 and TRBJ1-5; no clear D gene. The CDR3 sequence is 14 residues long. Trimming pared 3 bases from V and 3 bases from J, leaving 9 bases between. CDR1 and CDR2 from the germline V gene are KGHSH and LQKENI. The DNA for the CDR3 is TGTGCCAGCTCACCGGCGGATCCCAATCAGCCCCAGCATTTT. The encoded protein is CASSPADPNQPQHF.

This rearrangement joins TRBV7-2 to TRBJ2-3; D call uncertain. The length of the CDR3 is 14 residues. Germline V gene data show CDR1 as SGHTA and CDR2 as FQGNSA. The V end was cut by 3 bases, the J end by 2 bases, with 9 bases between. The CDR3 is CASSFGPTTDTQYF. The CDR3 DNA reads as TGTGCCAGCAGCTTCGGCCCGACCACAGATACGCAGTATTTT.

This clonotype showed up just a few times. The genes are TRBV20-1 and TRBJ2-7; 11 bases agree with TRBD1. V was pared by 7 bases and J by 2 bases, with 10 bases of the junction left unmatched. Germline CDR1 is DFQATT and CDR2 is SNEGSKA (reference sequence). CDR3 length equals 15 residues. CDR3 sequence (DNA): TGCAGTGTTAATAAACCGGGACAGGGGGCCTACGAGCAGTACTTC. Encoded protein: CSVNKPGQGAYEQYF.